Listed below are T cell receptor beta chains from one sample, sequenced in a study of beta chain features in type 1 diabetes. Sequencing was performed with immunoSEQ multiplex PCR; in TCRdb, only in-frame clones are kept and a portion is missing. The table lists roughly 450,000 clones, roughly 14% of them singletons, with less than 0.04% in the top ten. Sample: naive CD4+ T cells from blood. These receptors were taken from a man aged 25 to 40 in good health. CDR3s include the opening cysteine and the closing phenylalanine or tryptophan. A D gene is named only where the DNA matches it firmly. Rows may omit the clone size; those that give it use once, few, many or a size class.

TRBV5-1	NA	TRBJ2-5	NA	CASSVTGATETQYF	TGCGCCAGCAGCGTAACGGGGGCTACGGAGACCCAGTACTTC
TRBV19	NA	TRBJ1-1	NA	CATEPTGATNTEAFF	TGTGCCACCGAACCGACAGGTGCCACGAACACTGAAGCTTTCTTT
TRBV7-9	few	TRBJ2-3	TRBD2	CASSSRSGGPSTDTQYF	TGTGCCAGCAGCTCTAGAAGCGGGGGTCCGAGCACAGATACGCAGTATTTT
TRBV7-9	NA	TRBJ2-5	TRBD2	CASSDSGGRQETQYF	TGTGCCAGCAGCGACAGCGGGGGCCGGCAAGAGACCCAGTACTTC
TRBV7-3	NA	TRBJ2-6	TRBD1	CASSPRTGASSGANVLTF	TGTGCCAGCAGCCCCCGGACAGGAGCCTCCTCTGGGGCCAACGTCCTGACTTTC
TRBV7-9	NA	TRBJ2-1	NA	CASTADSPNEQFF	TGTGCCAGCACCGCGGACAGCCCAAATGAGCAGTTCTTC
TRBV9	NA	TRBJ2-1	TRBD2	CASSVLTSGSYNEQFF	TGTGCCAGCAGCGTATTAACTAGCGGGAGTTACAATGAGCAGTTCTTC
TRBV5-4	NA	TRBJ2-5	NA	CASSTRVWETQYF	TGTGCCAGCAGCACCAGGGTTTGGGAGACCCAGTACTTC
TRBV6-5	NA	TRBJ1-2	NA	CASSYNSALYGYTF	TGTGCCAGCAGTTACAACTCGGCACTCTATGGCTACACCTTC
TRBV6-5	few	TRBJ2-3	NA	CASRASTDTQYF	TGTGCCAGCAGAGCTAGCACAGATACGCAGTATTTT
TRBV19	few	TRBJ2-6	TRBD1	CASLQGAALSGANVLTF	TGTGCCAGTCTCCAGGGGGCGGCCCTCTCTGGGGCCAACGTCCTGACTTTC
TRBV4-2	NA	TRBJ2-1	NA	CASSQDRGSVDNEQFF	TGTGCCAGCAGCCAAGATCGCGGCAGCGTTGACAATGAGCAGTTCTTC
TRBV29-1	few	TRBJ2-3	TRBD2	CSASSSGRILNTQYF	TGCAGCGCGAGTAGTAGCGGGAGGATACTGAATACGCAGTATTTT
TRBV11-2	few	TRBJ2-3	TRBD2	CARTSGEWADTQYF	TGTGCCCGGACTAGCGGGGAATGGGCAGATACGCAGTATTTT
TRBV14	NA	TRBJ2-2	NA	CASSQDIRTANTGELFF	TGTGCCAGCAGCCAAGACATTCGGACGGCGAACACCGGGGAGCTGTTTTTT
TRBV4-1	NA	TRBJ2-4	NA	CASSQGPLAKNIQYF	TGCGCCAGCAGCCAGGGGCCTCTAGCCAAAAACATTCAGTACTTC
TRBV30	NA	TRBJ2-1	TRBD2	CAWRSGTSGINEQFF	TGTGCCTGGAGATCCGGGACTAGCGGGATAAATGAGCAGTTCTTC
TRBV6-6	few	TRBJ2-3	NA	CASGFRGTDTQYF	TGTGCCAGCGGGTTCAGGGGAACAGATACGCAGTATTTT
TRBV7-2	few	TRBJ2-3	TRBD2	CASSSKILAGWRRDTQYF	TGTGCCAGCAGCTCTAAGATACTAGCGGGATGGAGGAGAGATACGCAGTATTTT
TRBV14	NA	TRBJ2-7	NA	CASSQVGTIAYEQYF	TGTGCCAGCAGCCAAGTAGGCACAATTGCCTACGAGCAGTACTTC
TRBV5-4	NA	TRBJ2-1	TRBD2	CASSLDAGGTSGTQFF	TGTGCCAGCAGCTTGGACGCCGGGGGGACTAGCGGGACGCAGTTCTTC
TRBV7-9	few	TRBJ2-5	TRBD2	CASSLMGLAGGPETQYF	TGTGCCAGCAGCTTAATGGGACTAGCGGGAGGGCCGGAGACCCAGTACTTC